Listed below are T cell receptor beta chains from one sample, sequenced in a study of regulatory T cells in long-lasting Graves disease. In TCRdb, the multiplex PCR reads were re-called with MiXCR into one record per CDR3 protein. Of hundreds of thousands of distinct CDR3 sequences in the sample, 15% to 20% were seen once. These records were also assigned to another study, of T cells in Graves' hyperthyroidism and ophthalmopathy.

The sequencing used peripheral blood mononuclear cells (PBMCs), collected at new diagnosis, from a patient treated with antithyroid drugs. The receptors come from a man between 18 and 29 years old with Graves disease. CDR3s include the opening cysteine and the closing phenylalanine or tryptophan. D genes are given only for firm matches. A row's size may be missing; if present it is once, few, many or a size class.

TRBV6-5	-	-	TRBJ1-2	CASSYTGSGYTF	TGTGCCAGCAGTTACACCGGTAGTGGCTACACCTTC
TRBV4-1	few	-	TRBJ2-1	CASSQGLGQFF	TGCGCCAGCAGCCAGGGACTCGGGCAGTTCTTC
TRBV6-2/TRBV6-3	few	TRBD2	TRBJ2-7	CASSYGLAYEQYF	TGTGCCAGCAGTTACGGACTAGCCTACGAGCAGTACTTC
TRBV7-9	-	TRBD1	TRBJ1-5	CASSLGSRGSQPQHF	TGTGCCAGCAGCTTAGGAAGCAGGGGGAGTCAGCCCCAGCATTTT
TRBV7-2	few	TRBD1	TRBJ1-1	CASSLRGEGASTEAFF	TGTGCCAGCAGCCTACGAGGGGAGGGGGCCTCCACTGAAGCTTTCTTT
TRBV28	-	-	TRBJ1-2	CASSLLGRNYGYTF	TGTGCCAGCAGTTTACTCGGCAGAAACTATGGCTACACCTTC
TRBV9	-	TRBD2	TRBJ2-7	CASSVTYSSGSLYEQYF	TGTGCCAGCAGCGTAACCTACAGTAGCGGGAGCCTATACGAGCAGTACTTC
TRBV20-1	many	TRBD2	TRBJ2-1	CSWGRVHNEQFF	TGCAGCTGGGGGAGGGTCCACAATGAGCAGTTCTTC
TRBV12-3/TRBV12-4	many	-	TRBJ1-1	CASSFGIEAFF	TGTGCCAGCAGTTTCGGGATTGAAGCTTTCTTT
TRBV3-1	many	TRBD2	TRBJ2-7	CASSQPSGRAESYEQYF	TGTGCCAGCAGCCAGCCTAGCGGGAGGGCAGAGTCCTACGAGCAGTACTTC
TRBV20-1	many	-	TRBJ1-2	CSARAGYGYTF	TGCAGTGCTAGAGCGGGCTATGGCTACACCTTC
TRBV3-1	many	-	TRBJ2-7	CASSQAGVPGYEQYF	TGTGCCAGCAGCCAAGCTGGGGTGCCAGGCTACGAGCAGTACTTC
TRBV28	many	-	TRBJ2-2	CASSLGSHTGELFF	TGTGCCAGCAGTTTAGGGTCACATACCGGGGAGCTGTTTTTT
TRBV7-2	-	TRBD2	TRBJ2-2	CASSLRGGRAPTNTGELFF	TGTGCCAGCAGCCTCCGGGGCGGGAGGGCCCCCACGAACACCGGGGAGCTGTTTTTT
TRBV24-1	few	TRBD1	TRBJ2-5	CATSDRPGQQYF	TGTGCCACCAGTGACAGACCGGGACAGCAGTACTTC
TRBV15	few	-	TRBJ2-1	CATTGSGREQFF	TGTGCCACCACGGGTTCAGGCCGTGAGCAGTTCTTC
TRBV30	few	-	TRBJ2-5	CAAQATRREETQYF	TGTGCCGCACAGGCGACCCGAAGAGAAGAGACCCAGTACTTC
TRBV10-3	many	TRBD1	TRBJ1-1	CAISGTGDTEAFF	TGTGCCATCAGTGGGACAGGGGACACTGAAGCTTTCTTT
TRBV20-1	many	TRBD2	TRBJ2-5	CSAPGLAGSPGETQYF	TGCAGTGCGCCGGGACTAGCGGGCTCCCCGGGGGAGACCCAGTACTTC
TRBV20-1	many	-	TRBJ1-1	CSAIPGFTEAFF	TGCAGTGCTATCCCCGGATTTACTGAAGCTTTCTTT
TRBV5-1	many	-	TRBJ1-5	CASSSGGNQPQHF	TGTGCCAGCAGCTCAGGGGGCAATCAGCCCCAGCATTTT
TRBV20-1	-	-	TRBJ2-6	CSAEGPGSSGANVLTF	TGCAGTGCTGAGGGTCCAGGGAGCTCTGGGGCCAACGTCCTGACTTTC
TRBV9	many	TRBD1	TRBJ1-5	CASSVGQGSSQPQHF	TGTGCCAGCAGCGTGGGACAGGGGAGTTCGCAGCCCCAGCATTTT
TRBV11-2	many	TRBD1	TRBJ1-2	CASSGKDRAGTF	TGTGCCAGCAGCGGCAAGGACAGGGCGGGTACCTTC